This is a list of T cell receptor beta chains from one sample in a study of graft-versus-host responses after intestinal transplantation. Data came from immunoSEQ multiplex PCR; TCRdb stores just in-frame clones and leaves some out. The data contain about 90,000 clones, approximately 90% of them singletons. Their cognate antigens are unknown. Sample: unstimulated CD4+ T cells sorted from spleen or lymph node cells, taken before transplant. Receptor source: a human donor who was the organ donor for an intestinal transplant. CDR3s include the opening cysteine and the closing phenylalanine or tryptophan. A D gene is named only where the DNA matches it firmly. Clone size is not always given. Where it is, it says once, few, many or a class for expanded clones.

J | D | V | size | CDR3 | DNA
TRBJ1-2 | TRBD1 | TRBV5-1 | few | CASGTGTGDYGYTF | TGCGCCAGCGGGACCGGGACAGGGGACTATGGCTACACCTTC
TRBJ2-7 | - | TRBV28 | - | CASSPRVPYEQYF | TGTGCCAGCAGCCCCCGCGTACCCTACGAGCAGTACTTC
TRBJ2-7 | - | TRBV5-1 | - | CASSLGLRGPYEQYF | TGCGCCAGCAGCTTGGGGCTACGAGGTCCCTACGAGCAGTACTTC
TRBJ1-2 | - | TRBV5-4 | once | CASSLSGGWVYGYTF | TGTGCCAGCAGCTTGAGTGGCGGGTGGGTCTATGGCTACACCTTC
TRBJ1-5 | TRBD1 | TRBV5-1 | - | CASSPGGPGQPQHF | TGCGCCAGCAGCCCAGGGGGCCCGGGTCAGCCCCAGCATTTT
TRBJ1-5 | - | TRBV5-1 | - | CASSLGTGSNQPQHF | TGCGCCAGCAGCTTGGGTACAGGCAGCAATCAGCCCCAGCATTTT
TRBJ1-1 | - | TRBV11-3 | - | CASRRGQGRETEAFF | TGTGCCAGCAGGCGGGGCCAGGGAAGGGAGACTGAAGCTTTCTTT
TRBJ2-3 | TRBD1 | TRBV6-6 | once | CASSIRTGGPDTQYF | TGTGCCAGCAGCATCAGGACAGGGGGCCCAGATACGCAGTATTTT
TRBJ2-7 | TRBD2 | TRBV28 | - | CASSQGLAGSSSYEQYF | TGTGCCAGCAGCCAAGGACTAGCGGGATCGAGCTCCTACGAGCAGTACTTC
TRBJ1-3 | - | TRBV6-1 | - | CASSEYSPGNTIYF | TGTGCCAGCAGTGAGTACAGTCCCGGAAACACCATATATTTT
TRBJ2-3 | - | TRBV19 | - | CASRLVGTDTQYF | TGTGCCAGTAGACTAGTGGGCACAGATACGCAGTATTTT
TRBJ2-6 | TRBD2 | TRBV18 | - | CASSEGTGGSGANVLTF | TGTGCCAGCTCAGAGGGGACGGGAGGCTCTGGGGCCAACGTCCTGACTTTC
TRBJ1-4 | - | TRBV29-1 | few | CSVRQLWDEKLFF | TGCAGCGTACGACAGCTCTGGGATGAAAAACTGTTTTTT
TRBJ2-3 | TRBD2 | TRBV7-9 | - | CASSFGSGTSTDTQYF | TGTGCCAGCAGCTTCGGTAGCGGGACCAGCACAGATACGCAGTATTTT
TRBJ1-2 | TRBD1 | TRBV9 | - | CASSPRGQGRTGYTF | TGTGCCAGCAGCCCGAGGGGACAGGGTCGTACAGGCTACACCTTC
TRBJ2-7 | - | TRBV6-6 | - | CASSRNYEQYF | TGTGCCAGCAGTCGCAACTACGAGCAGTACTTC
TRBJ2-1 | - | TRBV28 | - | CASTREIHNEQFF | TGTGCCAGCACCCGGGAGATCCACAATGAGCAGTTCTTC
TRBJ2-7 | TRBD2 | TRBV7-2 | - | CASSPRTSGSYEQYF | TGTGCCAGCAGCCCCCGGACTAGCGGGAGCTACGAGCAGTACTTC
TRBJ2-3 | TRBD2 | TRBV5-1 | - | CASSSLAGGPQDTQYF | TGCGCCAGCAGCTCCCTAGCGGGGGGGCCGCAAGATACGCAGTATTTT
TRBJ2-7 | - | TRBV6-5 | - | CASSYSRSRPPYEQYF | TGTGCCAGCAGTTACTCCAGGTCGAGACCTCCCTACGAGCAGTACTTC
TRBJ2-4 | - | TRBV29-1 | - | CSASWVAKNIQYF | TGCAGCGCTAGCTGGGTAGCCAAAAACATTCAGTACTTC
TRBJ1-2 | - | TRBV7-9 | - | CASVAGHGYTF | TGTGCCAGCGTGGCAGGGCATGGCTACACCTTC
TRBJ1-2 | TRBD1 | TRBV27 | once | CASTRDRGLVGYGYTF | TGTGCCAGCACCCGGGACAGGGGGCTGGTAGGCTATGGCTACACCTTC
TRBJ1-5 | - | TRBV28 | - | CASTLGLSNQPQHF | TGTGCCAGCACCCTCGGACTTAGCAATCAGCCCCAGCATTTT
TRBJ1-1 | - | TRBV5-6 | - | CASSLGGGQSFSTEAFF | TGTGCCAGCAGCTTGGGGGGCGGACAGTCCTTTTCCACTGAAGCTTTCTTT
TRBJ2-2 | - | TRBV14 | - | CASSQDIGIGGELFF | TGTGCCAGCAGCCAAGATATCGGGATAGGCGGGGAGCTGTTTTTT
TRBJ2-1 | - | TRBV28 | - | CASSFLVRAGTNNEQFF | TGTGCCAGCAGTTTTCTAGTCCGGGCGGGAACAAACAATGAGCAGTTCTTC
TRBJ1-4 | TRBD1 | TRBV29-1 | - | CSARQGASEKLFF | TGCAGCGCCCGACAGGGGGCCAGTGAAAAACTGTTTTTT
TRBJ2-5 | - | TRBV7-6 | - | CASSLARSGMETQYF | TGTGCCAGCAGCTTAGCACGGAGCGGTATGGAGACCCAGTACTTC
TRBJ2-7 | - | TRBV23-1 | - | CASSQSRVICDEQYF | TGCGCCAGCAGTCAATCACGGGTAATCTGTGACGAGCAGTACTTC
TRBJ2-1 | TRBD2 | TRBV5-4 | - | CASRRLLAGSYNEQFF | TGTGCCAGCAGACGCCTACTAGCGGGGTCCTACAATGAGCAGTTCTTC
TRBJ2-1 | TRBD2 | TRBV7-3 | - | CASSLTTVGTSGYNEQFF | TGTGCCAGCAGCTTAACGACAGTAGGGACTAGCGGGTACAATGAGCAGTTCTTC
TRBJ2-7 | - | TRBV27 | - | CASSLHPLAYEQYF | TGTGCCAGCAGTTTACACCCCCTAGCGTACGAGCAGTACTTC
TRBJ2-2 | TRBD1 | TRBV7-2 | - | CASSLDGTGRTGELFF | TGTGCCAGCAGCTTAGACGGGACAGGGCGGACCGGGGAGCTGTTTTTT
TRBJ2-7 | TRBD2 | TRBV6-1 | - | CASSPAGGLNYEQYF | TGTGCCAGCAGTCCGGCGGGGGGGCTCAATTACGAGCAGTACTTC
TRBJ2-1 | - | TRBV5-6 | - | CASSRPRNSYNEQFF | TGTGCCAGCAGCCGCCCGAGGAACTCCTACAATGAGCAGTTCTTC
TRBJ2-3 | TRBD2 | TRBV7-2 | - | CASSLWSGGGTDTQYF | TGTGCCAGCAGCTTATGGAGCGGGGGAGGGACAGATACGCAGTATTTT
TRBJ1-6 | TRBD1 | TRBV5-1 | few | CASSLGQGYNSPLHF | TGCGCCAGCAGCTTGGGACAGGGCTATAATTCACCCCTCCACTTT
TRBJ2-7 | - | TRBV15 | - | CATSRERAGAYEQYF | TGTGCCACCAGCAGAGAGAGGGCAGGAGCCTACGAGCAGTACTTC
TRBJ2-2 | - | TRBV7-3 | once | CASSFSSGELFF | TGTGCCAGCAGCTTCTCCAGCGGGGAGCTGTTTTTT
TRBJ2-7 | TRBD1 | TRBV7-2 | once | CASSLEGAAYEQYF | TGTGCCAGCAGCTTAGAGGGGGCAGCCTACGAGCAGTACTTC
TRBJ1-2 | TRBD1 | TRBV28 | - | CASTPAWTGVHGYTF | TGTGCCAGCACTCCTGCATGGACAGGGGTACATGGCTACACCTTC
TRBJ2-3 | - | TRBV19 | - | CASSAPGRSGTQYF | TGTGCCAGTAGTGCCCCCGGTCGCTCCGGTACGCAGTATTTT
TRBJ2-7 | - | TRBV5-1 | - | CASSGSGSSYGEQYF | TGCGCCAGCAGCGGATCGGGAAGCTCCTACGGGGAGCAGTACTTC
TRBJ2-6 | TRBD1 | TRBV5-1 | - | CASSFGDRASGANVLTF | TGCGCCAGCAGCTTTGGGGACAGGGCCTCTGGGGCCAACGTCCTGACTTTC
TRBJ2-2 | TRBD1 | TRBV27 | - | CASSLVWTGDTGELFF | TGTGCCAGCAGTTTAGTGTGGACAGGGGACACCGGGGAGCTGTTTTTT
TRBJ2-1 | - | TRBV7-3 | - | CASSLKSGYNEQFF | TGTGCCAGCAGCTTAAAGTCGGGTTACAATGAGCAGTTCTTC
TRBJ1-1 | - | TRBV11-3 | - | CASSDRVRAFF | TGTGCCAGCAGCGACCGGGTTCGGGCTTTCTTT
TRBJ1-2 | - | TRBV28 | - | CASSLMGQIEGVSYGYTF | TGTGCCAGCAGTCTGATGGGACAAATCGAGGGGGTTTCCTATGGCTACACCTTC
TRBJ2-3 | - | TRBV5-4 | - | CASSWGPGDEDTQYF | TGTGCCAGCAGCTGGGGCCCTGGGGATGAGGATACGCAGTATTTT
TRBJ2-3 | TRBD2 | TRBV9 | - | CASSETSGRADTQYF | TGTGCCAGCAGCGAGACTAGCGGGAGGGCAGATACGCAGTATTTT
TRBJ2-7 | - | TRBV14 | - | CASSQAGYKQYF | TGTGCCAGCAGCCAGGCAGGGTACAAGCAGTACTTC
TRBJ1-2 | - | TRBV29-1 | - | CGVEGGGNGYTF | TGCGGCGTTGAGGGGGGAGGGAACGGCTACACCTTC
TRBJ2-4 | - | TRBV11-2 | once | CASSLSRAKNIQYF | TGTGCCAGCAGCTTAAGCAGGGCCAAAAACATTCAGTACTTC
TRBJ2-5 | TRBD1 | TRBV18 | - | CASTGTGVSETQYF | TGTGCCAGCACCGGGACAGGGGTCTCAGAGACCCAGTACTTC